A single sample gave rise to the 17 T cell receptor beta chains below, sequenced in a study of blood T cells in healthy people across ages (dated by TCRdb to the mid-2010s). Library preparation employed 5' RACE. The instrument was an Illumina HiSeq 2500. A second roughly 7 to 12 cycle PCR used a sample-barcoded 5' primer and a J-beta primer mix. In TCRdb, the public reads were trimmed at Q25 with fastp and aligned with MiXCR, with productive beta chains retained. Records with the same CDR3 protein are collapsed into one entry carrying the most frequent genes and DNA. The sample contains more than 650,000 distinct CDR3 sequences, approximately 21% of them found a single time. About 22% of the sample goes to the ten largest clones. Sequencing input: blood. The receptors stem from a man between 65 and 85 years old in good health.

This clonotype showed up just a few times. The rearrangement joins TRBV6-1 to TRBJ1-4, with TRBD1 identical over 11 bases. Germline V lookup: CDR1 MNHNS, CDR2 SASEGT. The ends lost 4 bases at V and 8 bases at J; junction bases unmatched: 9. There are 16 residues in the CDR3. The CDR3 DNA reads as TGTGCCAGCAGTGGGACAGGGGGCCCTTTGTGGGAAAAACTGTTTTTT. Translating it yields CASSGTGGPLWEKLFF.

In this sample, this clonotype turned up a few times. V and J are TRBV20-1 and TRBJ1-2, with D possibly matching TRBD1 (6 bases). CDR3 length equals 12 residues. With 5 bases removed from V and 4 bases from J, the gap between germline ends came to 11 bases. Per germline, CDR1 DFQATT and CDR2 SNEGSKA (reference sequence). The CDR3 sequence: CSADRTAYGYTF. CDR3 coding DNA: TGCAGTGCTGACAGGACGGCCTATGGCTACACCTTC.

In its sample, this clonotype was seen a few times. The CDR3 sequence is CASSSTGSNEQFF. DNA of the CDR3: TGTGCCAGCAGCTCGACAGGGAGCAATGAGCAGTTCTTC. The V call is TRBV7-9, the J call TRBJ2-1, with 7 nucleotides matching TRBD1. Germline trimming cut 4 bases from V and 6 bases from J; bases unmatched to any gene: 3. Per germline, CDR1 SEHNR and CDR2 FQNEAQ (reference sequence). The CDR3 runs 13 residues.

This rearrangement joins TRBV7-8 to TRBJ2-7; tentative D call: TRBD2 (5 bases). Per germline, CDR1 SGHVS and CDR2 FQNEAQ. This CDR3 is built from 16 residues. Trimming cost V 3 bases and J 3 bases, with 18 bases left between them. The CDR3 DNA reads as TGTGCCAGCAGCTTGAGGGAAGCCATTCCCGTCTACGAGCAGTACTTC. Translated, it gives CASSLREAIPVYEQYF.

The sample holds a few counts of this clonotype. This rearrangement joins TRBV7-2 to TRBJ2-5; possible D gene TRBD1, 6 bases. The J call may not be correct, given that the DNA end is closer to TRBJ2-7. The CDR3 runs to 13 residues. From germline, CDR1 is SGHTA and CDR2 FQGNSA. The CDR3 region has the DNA TGTGCCAGCAGCCGGGACATTAGCTACGAGCAGTACGTC. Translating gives CASSRDISYEQYV.

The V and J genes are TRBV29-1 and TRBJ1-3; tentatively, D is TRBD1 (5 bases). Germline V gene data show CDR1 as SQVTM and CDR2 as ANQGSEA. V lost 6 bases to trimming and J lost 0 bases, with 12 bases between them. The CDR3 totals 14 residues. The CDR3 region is CSVLGHSSGNTIYF. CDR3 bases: TGCAGCGTCCTAGGACATAGCTCTGGAAACACCATATATTTT.

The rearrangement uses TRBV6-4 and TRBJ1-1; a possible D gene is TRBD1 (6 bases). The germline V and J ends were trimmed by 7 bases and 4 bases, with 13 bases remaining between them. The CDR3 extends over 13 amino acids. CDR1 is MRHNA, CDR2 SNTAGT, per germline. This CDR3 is CASKASGATEAFF. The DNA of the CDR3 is TGTGCCAGCAAAGCCTCGGGGGCCACTGAAGCTTTCTTT.

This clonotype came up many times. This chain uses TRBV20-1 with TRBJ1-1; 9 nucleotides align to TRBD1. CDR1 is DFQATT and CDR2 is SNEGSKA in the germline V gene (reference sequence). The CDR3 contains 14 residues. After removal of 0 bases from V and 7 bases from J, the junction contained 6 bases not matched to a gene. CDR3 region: CSAREQGAVGEAFF. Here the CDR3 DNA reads TGCAGTGCTAGAGAACAGGGGGCGGTGGGTGAAGCTTTCTTT.

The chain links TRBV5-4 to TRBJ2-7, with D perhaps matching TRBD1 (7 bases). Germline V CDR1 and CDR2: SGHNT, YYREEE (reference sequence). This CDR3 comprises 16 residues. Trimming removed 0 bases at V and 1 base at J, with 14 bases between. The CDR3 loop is CASSLEEGANSYEQYF. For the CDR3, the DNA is TGTGCCAGCAGCTTGGAGGAGGGGGCTAATTCCTACGAGCAGTACTTC.

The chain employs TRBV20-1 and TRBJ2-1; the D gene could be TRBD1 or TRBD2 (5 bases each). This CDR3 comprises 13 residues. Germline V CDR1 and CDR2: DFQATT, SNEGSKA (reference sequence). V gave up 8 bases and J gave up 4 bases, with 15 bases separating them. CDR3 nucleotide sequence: TGCAGTCCGACGAAGAGGGGATACAATGAGCAGTTCTTC. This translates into CSPTKRGYNEQFF.

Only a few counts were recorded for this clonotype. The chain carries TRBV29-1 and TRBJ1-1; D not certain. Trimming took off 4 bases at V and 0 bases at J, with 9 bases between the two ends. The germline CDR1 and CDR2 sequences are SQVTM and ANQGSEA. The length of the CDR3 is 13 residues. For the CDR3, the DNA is TGCAGCGTTGGCCAGGCGATGAACACTGAAGCTTTCTTT. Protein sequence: CSVGQAMNTEAFF.

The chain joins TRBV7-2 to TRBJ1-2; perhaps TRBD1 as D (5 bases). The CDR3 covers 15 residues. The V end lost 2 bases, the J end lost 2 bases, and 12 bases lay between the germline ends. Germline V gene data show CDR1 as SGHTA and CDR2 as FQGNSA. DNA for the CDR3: TGTGCCAGCAGCTTATCGTCGGGGCCGAACTATGGCTACACCTTC. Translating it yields CASSLSSGPNYGYTF.

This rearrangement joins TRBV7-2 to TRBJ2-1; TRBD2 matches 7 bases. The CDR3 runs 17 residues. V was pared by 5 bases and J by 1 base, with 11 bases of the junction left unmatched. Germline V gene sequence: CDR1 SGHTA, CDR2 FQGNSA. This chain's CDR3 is CASSPHGRWESYNEQFF. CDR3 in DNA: TGTGCCAGCAGCCCTCACGGGAGGTGGGAGTCCTACAATGAGCAGTTCTTC.

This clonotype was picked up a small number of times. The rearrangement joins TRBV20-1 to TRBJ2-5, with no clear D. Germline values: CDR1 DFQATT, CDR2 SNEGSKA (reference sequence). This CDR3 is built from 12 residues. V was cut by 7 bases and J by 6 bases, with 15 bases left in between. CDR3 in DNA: TGCAGTGGCTCACAGACTTGGCAGACCCAGTACTTC. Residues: CSGSQTWQTQYF.

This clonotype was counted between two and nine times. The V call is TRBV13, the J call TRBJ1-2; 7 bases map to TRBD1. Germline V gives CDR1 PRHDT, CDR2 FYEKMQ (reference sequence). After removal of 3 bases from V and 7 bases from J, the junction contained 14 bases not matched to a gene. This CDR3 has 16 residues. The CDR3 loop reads CASSLGRADRERGYTF. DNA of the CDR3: TGTGCCAGCAGCTTGGGGAGGGCAGACAGGGAGCGTGGCTACACCTTC.

The CDR3 DNA sequence: TGTGCCAGCAGCTTATTTGGCGGTTTGGAGACCCAGTACTTC. Its protein is CASSLFGGLETQYF. The V and J genes are TRBV7-6 and TRBJ2-5; D remains ambiguous. The CDR3 covers 14 residues. In germline, CDR1 is SGHVS, CDR2 FNYEAQ. Trimming took 2 bases from V and 5 from J, leaving 12 bases between them.

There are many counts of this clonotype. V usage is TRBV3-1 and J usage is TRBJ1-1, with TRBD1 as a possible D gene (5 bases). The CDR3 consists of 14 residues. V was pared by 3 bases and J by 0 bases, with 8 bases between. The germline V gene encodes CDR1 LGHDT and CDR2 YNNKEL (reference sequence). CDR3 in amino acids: CASSHGRVNTEAFF. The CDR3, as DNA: TGTGCCAGCAGCCATGGCAGGGTGAACACTGAAGCTTTCTTT.